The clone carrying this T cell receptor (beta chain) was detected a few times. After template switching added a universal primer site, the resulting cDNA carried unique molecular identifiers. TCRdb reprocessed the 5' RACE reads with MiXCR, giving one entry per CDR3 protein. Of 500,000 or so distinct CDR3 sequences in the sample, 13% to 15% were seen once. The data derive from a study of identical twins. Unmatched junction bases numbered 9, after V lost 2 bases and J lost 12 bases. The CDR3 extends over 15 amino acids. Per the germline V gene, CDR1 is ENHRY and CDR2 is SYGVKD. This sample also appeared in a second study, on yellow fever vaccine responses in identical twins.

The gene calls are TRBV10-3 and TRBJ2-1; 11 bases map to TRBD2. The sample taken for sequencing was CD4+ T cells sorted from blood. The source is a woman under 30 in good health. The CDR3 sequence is CAISERASGGYPQFF. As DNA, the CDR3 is TGTGCCATCAGTGAGCGGGCTAGCGGGGGGTATCCGCAGTTCTTC.